This TCR beta chain was identified during a study of blood T cell repertoires in COVID-19. Overall study context: Samples taken during acute and convalescent COVID-19 were collected in the United States, Italy and Spain. PBMCs, B-cell-depleted T cells, or T cells were the source of the cDNA or gDNA that made up the material.

Sequenced by immunoSEQ multiplex PCR; TCRdb stores in-frame clones only, minus some. The table lists about 440,000 clones, approximately 88% of them singletons. The sample holds one count of this clone. Input material: peripheral blood. This clonotype originated in a woman in her forties or fifties with COVID-19, enrolled during active disease.

CDR3 loop: CASSLETAGWGRSGANVLTF. The DNA for the CDR3 is TGTGCCAGCAGCTTAGAGACCGCAGGGTGGGGAAGGTCTGGGGCCAACGTCCTGACTTTC. V is TRBV7-6 and J is TRBJ2-6; D is perhaps TRBD1 (5 bases). CDR3 length equals 20 residues. V lost 1 base and J lost 1, with 20 bases in between. Germline CDR1 SGHVS, CDR2 FNYEAQ.